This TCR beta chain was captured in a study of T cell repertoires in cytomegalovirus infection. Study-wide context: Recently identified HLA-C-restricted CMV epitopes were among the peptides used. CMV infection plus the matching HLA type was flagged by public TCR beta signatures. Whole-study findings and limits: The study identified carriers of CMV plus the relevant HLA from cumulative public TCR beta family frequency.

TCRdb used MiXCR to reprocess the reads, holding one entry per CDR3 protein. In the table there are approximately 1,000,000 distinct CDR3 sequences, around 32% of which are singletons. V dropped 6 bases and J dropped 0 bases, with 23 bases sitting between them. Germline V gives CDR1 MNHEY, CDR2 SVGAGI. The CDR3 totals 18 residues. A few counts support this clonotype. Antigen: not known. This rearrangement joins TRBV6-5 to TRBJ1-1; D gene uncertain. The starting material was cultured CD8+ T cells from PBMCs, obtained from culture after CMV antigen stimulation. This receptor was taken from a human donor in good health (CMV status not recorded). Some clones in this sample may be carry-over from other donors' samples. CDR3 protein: CASSLIGRGETMNTEAFF. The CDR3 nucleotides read TGTGCCAGCAGCTTAATCGGGCGGGGAGAAACTATGAACACTGAAGCTTTCTTT.